A single T cell receptor beta chain is shown here with its context. Its antigen remains unidentified. This sample is part of a study of cytomegalovirus exposure and HLA in healthy donors. PCR was performed using 60 Vbeta and 13 Jbeta primers. Produced via immunoSEQ multiplex PCR; TCRdb's table is partial and in-frame only. The sample lists roughly 140,000 clones, nearly 80% occurring once. The CDR3 contains 14 residues. The trim removed 3 bases at V and 8 bases at J, leaving 4 bases unmatched. CDR1 and CDR2 (germline): MNHEY, SVGAGI. Study outcomes and limitations: Per a later analysis, HLA-associated TCR beta chains showed more clonal expansion than other, equally common TCR beta chains. In a later analysis, a missense DCLRE1C variant was linked to TCR beta V- and J-gene trimming. An observed cluster of highly shared sequence variants was recorded as a likely sequencing artifact. Altogether, about 160 TCR beta chains were recorded as cytomegalovirus-associated.

The sample was PBMCs. The sequence derives from a male donor in good health and CMV-seronegative. V and J are TRBV6-5 and TRBJ1-4, with 9 bases fitting TRBD1. CDR3 sequence (DNA): TGTGCCAGCAGTTATACAGGGACAGGGGAAAAACTGTTTTTT. It codes for CASSYTGTGEKLFF.